Presented here are 8 T cell receptor beta chains from one specimen sequenced in a study of control samples from healthy donors and cancer patients. TCRdb keeps only in-frame clones here, not all; method: immunoSEQ multiplex PCR. The repertoire holds under 150,000 clones, with approximately 90% as singletons. The sample consisted of blood. These receptor sequences come from a woman aged 65 to 85 in good health.

The chain employs TRBV9 and TRBJ1-3; unclear D gene. The CDR3 spans 17 residues. The ends were cut back, 4 bases at V and 0 bases at J, with 17 bases in the middle. The V gene's germline CDR1 is SGDLS and CDR2 YYNGEE. DNA for the CDR3: TGTGCCAGCAGCCTAGACCCCGGACCGAGCTCTGGAAACACCATATATTTT. It yields the protein CASSLDPGPSSGNTIYF.

This chain connects TRBV27 to TRBJ2-2; the D gene could be TRBD1 or TRBD2 (6 bases each). Germline values: CDR1 MNHEY, CDR2 SMNVEV (reference sequence). The CDR3 has 15 amino acids. V lost 6 bases and J lost 7, with 18 bases in between. CDR3 sequence (DNA): TGTGCCAGCAGCGACGATGGGGGGCCGGGCGGGGAGCTGTTTTTT. It translates to CASSDDGGPGGELFF.

This rearrangement joins TRBV5-4 to TRBJ1-6, with D unclear. Germline CDR1 reads SGHNT; CDR2 reads YYREEE (reference sequence). V lost 2 bases, J lost 4 bases, and 10 bases lay in between. This CDR3 is 15 amino acids long. CDR3 bases: TGTGCCAGCAGCTTCGGCAGGCAATATAATTCACCCCTCCACTTT. It encodes CASSFGRQYNSPLHF.

The rearrangement uses TRBV2 and TRBJ1-4; a possible D gene is TRBD1 (5 bases). Germline V gene lookup returns CDR1 SNHLY and CDR2 FYNNEI. CDR3 size: 15 residues. Deletions cut 4 bases from V and 0 bases from J, with 9 bases between. CDR3 DNA sequence: TGTGCCAGCAGTGCGACAGTTGCAACTAATGAAAAACTGTTTTTT. Its translation: CASSATVATNEKLFF.

J is TRBJ1-6 and V is TRBV25-1; weak D call: TRBD1 (5 bases). The CDR3 runs 14 residues. In germline, CDR1 is MGHDK, CDR2 SYGVNS. With 3 bases removed from V and 3 bases from J, the gap between germline ends came to 6 bases. Here the CDR3 reads CASSDRDYNSPLHF. The DNA for the CDR3 is TGTGCCAGCAGTGACAGGGACTATAATTCACCCCTCCACTTT.

The rearrangement uses TRBV7-9 and TRBJ1-6; the match to TRBD1 covers 9 bases. Germline CDR1 reads SEHNR; CDR2 reads FQNEAQ (reference sequence). This CDR3 region has 15 residues. The V and J ends lost 4 bases and 10 bases, in that order; junction bases with no gene match: 8. CDR3 residues: CASSSTDRGGSPLHF. The CDR3 DNA sequence: TGTGCCAGCAGCTCAACGGACAGGGGTGGATCACCCCTCCACTTT.

As regards this clone: The same CDR3 can be traced to other DNA sequences in this sample. The V call is TRBV6-1, the J call TRBJ1-2; weak D call: TRBD1 (6 bases). V lost 2 bases and J lost 7, with 11 bases in between. This CDR3 is built from 13 residues. Germline assignment: CDR1 MNHNS and CDR2 SASEGT. The CDR3 spells CASSETGGSGYTF. Here the CDR3 DNA reads TGTGCCAGCAGTGAAACCGGGGGCTCTGGCTACACCTTC.

This clone was observed once. The V gene is TRBV29-1, the J gene TRBJ2-5; D might be TRBD1 (8 bases). The CDR3 has 13 amino acids. V gave up 6 bases and J gave up 5 bases, with 16 bases separating them. Germline CDR1 reads SQVTM; CDR2 reads ANQGSEA. DNA of the CDR3: TGCAGCGTCGTAACAGGGGGAGGGGAGACCCAGTACTTC. Translated: CSVVTGGGETQYF.